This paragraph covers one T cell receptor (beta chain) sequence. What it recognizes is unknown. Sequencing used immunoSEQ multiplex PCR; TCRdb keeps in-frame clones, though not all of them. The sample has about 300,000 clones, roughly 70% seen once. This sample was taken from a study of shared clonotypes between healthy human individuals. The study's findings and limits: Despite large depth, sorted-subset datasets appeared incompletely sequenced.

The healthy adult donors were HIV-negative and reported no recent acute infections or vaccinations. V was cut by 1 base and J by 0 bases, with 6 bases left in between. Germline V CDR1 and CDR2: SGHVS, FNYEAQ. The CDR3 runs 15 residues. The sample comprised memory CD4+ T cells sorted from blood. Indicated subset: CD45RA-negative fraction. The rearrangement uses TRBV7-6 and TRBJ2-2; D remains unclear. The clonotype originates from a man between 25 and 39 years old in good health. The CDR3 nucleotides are TGTGCCAGCAGCTTAGGGCGAGCGAACACCGGGGAGCTGTTTTTT. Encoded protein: CASSLGRANTGELFF.